The 20 T cell receptor beta chains reported below all come from one sample, sequenced in a study of blood T cell repertoires in COVID-19. Generated by immunoSEQ multiplex PCR, the TCRdb table keeps only in-frame clones and is missing some. The sample comprises 50,000 or so clones, approximately 91% of which are singletons, and about 29% rests with the top ten. The sequenced material came from peripheral blood. These receptors all come from a human donor in a cohort sampled during active COVID-19.

The CDR3 loop is CASSGQGARETQYF. DNA of the CDR3: TGTGCCAGCAGTGGACAGGGGGCGAGGGAGACCCAGTACTTC. This rearrangement joins TRBV6-6 to TRBJ2-5, with TRBD1 matching over 11 bases. V lost 5 bases to trimming and J lost 5 bases; unmatched junction nucleotides: 4. Germline-derived CDR1 and CDR2 are MNHNY and SVGAGI (reference sequence). This CDR3 spans 14 amino acids.

For the CDR3, the DNA is TGTGCCAGCAGCTTTACGGTATACAATGAGCAGTTCTTC. It codes for CASSFTVYNEQFF. The rearrangement links TRBV11-3 to TRBJ2-1; no clear D. The CDR3 has 13 residues. The germline V and J ends were trimmed by 3 bases and 4 bases, with 7 bases remaining between them. Germline V gene sequence: CDR1 SGHNT, CDR2 YENEEA.

The CDR3 is CASSESTTGGAEAFF. The CDR3 bases are TGCGCCAGCAGTGAGTCGACAACGGGAGGGGCTGAAGCTTTCTTT. The chain employs TRBV10-1 and TRBJ1-1, with a possible D match to TRBD1 (5 bases). Germline CDR1 reads WNHNN; CDR2 reads SYGVQD (reference sequence). The CDR3 length is 15 residues. V was pared by 0 bases and J by 6 bases, with 14 bases between.

V gene TRBV30 combines with J gene TRBJ2-7, with D tentatively TRBD1 (5 bases). V was shortened by 4 bases and J by 6 bases, with 13 bases between the two germline ends. CDR3 length: 12 amino acids. Germline V CDR1 and CDR2: GTSNPN, SVGIG (reference sequence). The CDR3 DNA follows: TGTGCCTGGAATACCCAGGGTGGCGAGCAGTACGTC. Amino acid sequence: CAWNTQGGEQYV.

The chain recombines TRBV30 with TRBJ1-1; D not resolved. Germline CDR1 reads GTSNPN; CDR2 reads SVGIG (reference sequence). The CDR3 extends over 14 amino acids. Trimming shortened V by 0 bases and J by 0 bases, and 8 bases separated the two germline ends. CDR3 protein: CAWSVSAMNTEAFF. The CDR3, as DNA: TGTGCCTGGAGTGTCTCAGCGATGAACACTGAAGCTTTCTTT.

The chain joins TRBV15 to TRBJ2-2, with D possibly being TRBD1 (6 bases). The CDR3 has 17 residues. The germline CDR1 and CDR2 sequences are LNHNV and YYDKDF (reference sequence). The V and J ends lost 0 bases and 7 bases respectively, with 18 bases between them. The CDR3 coding sequence is TGTGCCACCAGCAGAGATAAGGTGACAGGCCTTTTCGGGGAGCTGTTTTTT. It translates to CATSRDKVTGLFGELFF.

The gene calls are TRBV5-1 and TRBJ1-3; D may be TRBD1 (6 bases). This CDR3 comprises 16 residues. V lost 1 base and J lost 2, with 13 bases in between. Germline V lookup: CDR1 SGHRS, CDR2 YFSETQ. CDR3 in DNA: TGCGCCAGCAGCTTGTGGGGGGGCCGTGCTGGAAACACCATATATTTT. Residues: CASSLWGGRAGNTIYF.

A few counts support this clone. The chain combines TRBV6-1 with TRBJ1-5; the match to TRBD1 covers 8 bases. The germline V gene has CDR1 MNHNS and CDR2 SASEGT. The CDR3 has 15 amino acids. J lost 2 bases, V lost 2 bases, and 2 bases had no gene match. The CDR3 sequence: CASSESDRGNQPQHF. The CDR3 DNA reads as TGTGCCAGCAGTGAATCGGACAGGGGCAATCAGCCCCAGCATTTT.

This rearrangement joins TRBV3-1 (or the pseudogene TRBV3-2) to TRBJ1-2; 9 bases fit TRBD1. Losses at the gene ends were 4 bases for V and 4 bases for J; bases not matched to a gene: 7. Per the germline V gene, CDR1 is LGHDT and CDR2 is YNNKEL (reference sequence). The CDR3 is 15 residues long. In DNA, the CDR3 is TGTGCCAGCAGCCTCCACGGGGACAGGGTCTATGGCTACACCTTC. As protein: CASSLHGDRVYGYTF.

V usage is TRBV24-1 and J usage is TRBJ2-5, with 11 positions matching TRBD1. Trimming took 4 bases from V and 6 from J; bases not matched to a gene: 6. The CDR3 runs 15 residues. Per germline, CDR1 KGHDR and CDR2 SFDVKD. The CDR3 coding sequence is TGTGCCACCAGTGAATCAGGGACAGGGGGTAAGACCCAGTACTTC. It is translated as CATSESGTGGKTQYF.

This CDR3 is CASSLDSSSYNEQFF. In nucleotides, the CDR3 is TGTGCCAGTAGTCTCGACAGCAGCTCCTACAATGAGCAGTTCTTC. The chain combines TRBV19 with TRBJ2-1; possible D gene TRBD1, 5 bases. Germline lookup yields CDR1 LNHDA and CDR2 SQIVND (reference sequence). The CDR3 contains 15 residues. Trimming shortened V by 5 bases and J by 0 bases, and 11 bases separated the two germline ends.

The chain couples TRBV5-4 to TRBJ2-7; 8 nucleotides line up with TRBD1. The CDR3 covers 13 residues. V was clipped by 8 bases and J by 7 bases; unmatched bases: 11. Germline CDR1 is SGHNT and CDR2 is YYREEE (reference sequence). This CDR3 reads CASRDRRRGEQYV. CDR3 bases: TGTGCCAGTAGGGACAGGAGGCGAGGGGAGCAGTACGTC.

This rearrangement joins TRBV5-4 to TRBJ2-7; 10 bases map to TRBD1. The V gene end was trimmed by 0 bases and the J gene end by 4 bases; junction bases not matched to a gene: 10. The CDR3 covers 17 residues. Germline loops: CDR1 SGHNT, CDR2 YYREEE (reference sequence). The CDR3 nucleotides are TGTGCCAGCAGCTTGGGAACCGGGACAGGGGAGAATTACGAGCAGTACTTC. As protein: CASSLGTGTGENYEQYF. Using reference TRBV5-4 and TRBJ2-7 for the parts outside the CDR3, the full variable domain is ETGVTQSPTHLIKTRGQQVTLRCSSQSGHNTVSWYQQALGQGPQFIFQYYREEENGRGNFPPRFSGLQFPNYSSELNVNALELDDSALYLCASSLGTGTGENYEQYFGPGTRLTVT.

This chain uses TRBV25-1 with TRBJ2-1; no clear D. Germline V lookup: CDR1 MGHDK, CDR2 SYGVNS. The CDR3 runs 13 residues. V lost 3 bases to trimming and J lost 9 bases, with 12 bases between them. The DNA for the CDR3 is TGTGCCAGCAGTGATTACTATGTTAGTGAGCAGTTCTTC. Its translation: CASSDYYVSEQFF.

V gene TRBV18 combines with J gene TRBJ2-1; 14 nucleotides line up with TRBD2. The germline V gene encodes CDR1 KGHSH and CDR2 LQKENI. The CDR3 runs 17 residues. Trimming removed 3 bases from V and 7 bases from J; junction bases left unmatched: 8. The DNA of the CDR3 is TGTGCCAGCTCACCTACCCCGGGACTAGCGGGAGATAATGAGCAGTTCTTC. Translation: CASSPTPGLAGDNEQFF.

CDR3 bases: TGTGCCAGCAGCGCAACCGACTATTATGAGCAGTTCTTC. As protein: CASSATDYYEQFF. The V call is TRBV9, the J call TRBJ2-1; D possibly corresponds to TRBD2 (5 bases). The V end lost 3 bases, the J end lost 8 bases, and 12 bases lay between the germline ends. The CDR3 sequence is 13 residues long. Germline-derived CDR1 and CDR2 are SGDLS and YYNGEE.

The chain has TRBV13 and TRBJ2-3; TRBD2 might be the D (5 bases). The germline V and J ends were trimmed by 2 bases and 4 bases, with 13 bases remaining between them. Germline CDR1 is PRHDT and CDR2 is FYEKMQ (reference sequence). CDR3 size: 15 residues. The CDR3 spells CASSLKLVGPDTQYF. CDR3 DNA: TGTGCCAGCAGCTTAAAACTAGTCGGGCCAGATACGCAGTATTTT. Together with reference TRBV13 and TRBJ2-3, the CDR3 gives the full variable domain: AAGVIQSPRHLIKEKRETATLKCYPIPRHDTVYWYQQGPGQDPQFLISFYEKMQSDKGSIPDRFSAQQFSDYHSELNMSSLELGDSALYFCASSLKLVGPDTQYFGPGTRLTVL.

V gene TRBV6-6 combines with J gene TRBJ2-7, with 9 bases fitting TRBD1. The CDR3 totals 13 residues. The V gene's germline CDR1 is MNHNY and CDR2 SVGAGI (reference sequence). Trimming removed 6 bases from V and 3 bases from J; junction bases left unmatched: 3. The CDR3 sequence: CASSRGQGYEQYV. The DNA for the CDR3 is TGTGCCAGCAGCCGGGGACAGGGCTACGAGCAGTACGTC.

DNA for the CDR3: TGTGCCAGCAGCCTGGACAGGTCCCGGGAGCAGTTCTTC. This gives the protein CASSLDRSREQFF. This chain connects TRBV6-5 to TRBJ2-1, with 7 positions matching TRBD1. The CDR3 is made up of 13 amino acids. Looked up from germline, CDR1 is MNHEY and CDR2 is SVGAGI. V shed 6 bases, J shed 10 bases, and the junction held 9 bases outside the gene matches.

The gene calls are TRBV5-4 and TRBJ2-1; D possibly corresponds to TRBD2 (5 bases). Germline V CDR1 and CDR2: SGHNT, YYREEE (reference sequence). V was trimmed by 5 bases and J by 1 base, leaving 10 bases between them. The CDR3 contains 14 residues. The DNA for the CDR3 is TGTGCCAGCAGGGACTCCCGATCCTACAATGAGCAGTTCTTC. The encoded protein is CASRDSRSYNEQFF.